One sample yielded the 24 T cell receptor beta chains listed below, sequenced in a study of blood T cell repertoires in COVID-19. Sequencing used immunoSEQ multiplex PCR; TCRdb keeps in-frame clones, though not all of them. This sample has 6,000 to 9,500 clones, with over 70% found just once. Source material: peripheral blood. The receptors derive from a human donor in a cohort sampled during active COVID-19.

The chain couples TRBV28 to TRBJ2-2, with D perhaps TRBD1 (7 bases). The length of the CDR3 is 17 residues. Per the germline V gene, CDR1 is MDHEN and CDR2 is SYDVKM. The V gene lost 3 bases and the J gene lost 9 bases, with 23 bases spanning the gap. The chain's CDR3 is CASSFWGETGSVRELFF. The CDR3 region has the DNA TGTGCCAGCAGTTTTTGGGGGGAGACAGGGTCCGTCAGGGAGCTGTTTTTT.

The CDR3 nucleotides read TGTGCCAGCAGCCTCTGGGACAGGAGGACCTACGAGCAGTACTTC. Translated: CASSLWDRRTYEQYF. The chain couples TRBV11-2 to TRBJ2-7, with 8 nucleotides matching TRBD1. The V segment lost 5 bases and the J segment 2 bases; nucleotides outside the gene matches: 8. Germline V gene sequence: CDR1 SGHAT, CDR2 FQNNGV. The CDR3 spans 15 residues.

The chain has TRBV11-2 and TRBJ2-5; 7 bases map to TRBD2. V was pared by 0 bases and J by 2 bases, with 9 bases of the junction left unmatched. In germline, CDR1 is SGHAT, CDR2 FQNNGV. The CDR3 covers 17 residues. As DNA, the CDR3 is TGTGCCAGCAGCTTAGAGACTAGCCCGGGACCTCAAGAGACCCAGTACTTC. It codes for CASSLETSPGPQETQYF.

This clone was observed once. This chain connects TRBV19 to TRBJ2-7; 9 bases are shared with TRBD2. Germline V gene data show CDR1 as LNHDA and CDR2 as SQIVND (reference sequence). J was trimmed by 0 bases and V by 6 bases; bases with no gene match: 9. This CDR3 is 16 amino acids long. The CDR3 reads CASRSTSGIPSYEQYF. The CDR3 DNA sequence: TGTGCCAGTAGATCGACTAGCGGCATTCCCTCCTACGAGCAGTACTTC.

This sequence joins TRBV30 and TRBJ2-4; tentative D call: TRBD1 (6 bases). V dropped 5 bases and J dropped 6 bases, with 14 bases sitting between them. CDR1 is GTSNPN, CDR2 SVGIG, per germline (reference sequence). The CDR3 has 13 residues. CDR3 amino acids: CAWVTKGVNIQYF. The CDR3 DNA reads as TGTGCCTGGGTGACTAAGGGGGTAAACATTCAGTACTTC.

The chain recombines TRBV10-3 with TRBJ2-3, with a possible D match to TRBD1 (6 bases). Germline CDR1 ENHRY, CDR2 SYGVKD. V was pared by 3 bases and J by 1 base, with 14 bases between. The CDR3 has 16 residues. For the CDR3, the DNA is TGTGCCATCAGTGACAGGGGCCTAATTGGCACAGATACGCAGTATTTT. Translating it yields CAISDRGLIGTDTQYF.

CDR3 nucleotide sequence: TGTGCCAGCAGCAGACGGGACAAAGGCGGGGAGCTGTTTTTT. It translates to CASSRRDKGGELFF. The rearrangement joins TRBV9 to TRBJ2-2; a weak D match, TRBD1 (6 bases). Germline V gene lookup returns CDR1 SGDLS and CDR2 YYNGEE. The ends were cut back, 4 bases at V and 7 bases at J, with 14 bases in the middle. This CDR3 has 14 residues.

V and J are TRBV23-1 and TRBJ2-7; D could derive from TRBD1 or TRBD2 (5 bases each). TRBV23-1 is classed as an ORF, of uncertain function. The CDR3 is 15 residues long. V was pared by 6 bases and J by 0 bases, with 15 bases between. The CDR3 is CASSQGETSSYEQYF. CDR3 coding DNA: TGCGCCAGCAGCCAAGGGGAGACCAGCTCCTACGAGCAGTACTTC.

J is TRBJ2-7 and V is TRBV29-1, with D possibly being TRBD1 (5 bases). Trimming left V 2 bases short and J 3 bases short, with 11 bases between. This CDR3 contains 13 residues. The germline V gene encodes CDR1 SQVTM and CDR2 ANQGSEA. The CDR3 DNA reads TGCAGCGTTGAACTTAACGACAGCTACGAGCAGTACTTC. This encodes CSVELNDSYEQYF.

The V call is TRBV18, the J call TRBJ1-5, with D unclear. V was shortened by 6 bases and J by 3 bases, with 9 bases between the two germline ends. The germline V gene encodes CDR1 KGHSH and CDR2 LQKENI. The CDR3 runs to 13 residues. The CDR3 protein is CASSRDFNQPQHF. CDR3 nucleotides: TGTGCCAGCTCGAGAGATTTCAATCAGCCCCAGCATTTT.

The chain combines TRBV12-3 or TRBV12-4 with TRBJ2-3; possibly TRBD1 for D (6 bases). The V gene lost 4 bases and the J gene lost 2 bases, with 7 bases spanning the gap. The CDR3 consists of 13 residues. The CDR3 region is CASSYRVTDTQYF. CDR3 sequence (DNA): TGTGCCAGCAGTTACAGGGTCACAGATACGCAGTATTTT.

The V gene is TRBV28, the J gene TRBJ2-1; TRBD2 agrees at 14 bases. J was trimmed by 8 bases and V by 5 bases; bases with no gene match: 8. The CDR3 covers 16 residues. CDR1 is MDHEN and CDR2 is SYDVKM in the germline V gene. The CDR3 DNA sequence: TGTGCCAGCAGTGGGGGACTAGCGGGAGCGTTGGATGAGCAGTTCTTC. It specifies CASSGGLAGALDEQFF.

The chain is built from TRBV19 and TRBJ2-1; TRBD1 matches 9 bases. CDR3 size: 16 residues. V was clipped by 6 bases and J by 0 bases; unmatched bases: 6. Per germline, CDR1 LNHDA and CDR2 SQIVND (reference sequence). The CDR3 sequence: CASRTTGGSSYNEQFF. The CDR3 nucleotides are TGTGCCAGTAGGACGACAGGGGGGAGCTCCTACAATGAGCAGTTCTTC.

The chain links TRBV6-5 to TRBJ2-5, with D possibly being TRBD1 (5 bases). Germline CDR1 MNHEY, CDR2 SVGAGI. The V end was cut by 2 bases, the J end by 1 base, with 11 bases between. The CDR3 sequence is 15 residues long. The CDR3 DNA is TGTGCCAGCAGTTACGTCTTAGGGGCCCAAGAGACCCAGTACTTC. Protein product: CASSYVLGAQETQYF.

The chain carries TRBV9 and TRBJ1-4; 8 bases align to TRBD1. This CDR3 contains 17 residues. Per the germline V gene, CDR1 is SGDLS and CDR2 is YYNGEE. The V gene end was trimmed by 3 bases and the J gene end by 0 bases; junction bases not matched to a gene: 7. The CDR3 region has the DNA TGTGCCAGCAGCGCCGGACAGGGAGGGCCAACTAATGAAAAACTGTTTTTT. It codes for CASSAGQGGPTNEKLFF.

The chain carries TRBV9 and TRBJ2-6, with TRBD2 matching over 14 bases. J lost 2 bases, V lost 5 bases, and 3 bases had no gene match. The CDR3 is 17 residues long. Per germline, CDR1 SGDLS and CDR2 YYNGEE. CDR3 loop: CASSGLAGGAGANVLTF. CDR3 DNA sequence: TGTGCCAGCAGTGGACTAGCGGGAGGCGCTGGGGCCAACGTCCTGACTTTC.

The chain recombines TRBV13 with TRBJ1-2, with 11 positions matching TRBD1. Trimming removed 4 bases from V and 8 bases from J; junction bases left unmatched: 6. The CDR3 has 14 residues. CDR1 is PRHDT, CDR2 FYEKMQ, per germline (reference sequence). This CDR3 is CASSSGQGADGYTF. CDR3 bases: TGTGCCAGCAGCTCAGGACAGGGGGCGGACGGCTACACCTTC.

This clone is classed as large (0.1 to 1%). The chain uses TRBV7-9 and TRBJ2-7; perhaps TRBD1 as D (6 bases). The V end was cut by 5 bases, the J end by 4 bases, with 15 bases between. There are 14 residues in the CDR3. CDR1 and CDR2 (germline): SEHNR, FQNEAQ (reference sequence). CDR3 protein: CASSPQGNPYEQYF. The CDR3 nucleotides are TGTGCCAGCAGCCCACAGGGTAATCCTTACGAGCAGTACTTC.

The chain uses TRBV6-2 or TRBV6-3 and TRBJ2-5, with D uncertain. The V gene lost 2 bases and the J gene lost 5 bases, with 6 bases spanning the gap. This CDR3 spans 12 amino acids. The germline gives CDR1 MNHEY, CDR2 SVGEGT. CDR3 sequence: CASSYGPETQYF. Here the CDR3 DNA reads TGTGCCAGCAGTTACGGGCCCGAGACCCAGTACTTC.

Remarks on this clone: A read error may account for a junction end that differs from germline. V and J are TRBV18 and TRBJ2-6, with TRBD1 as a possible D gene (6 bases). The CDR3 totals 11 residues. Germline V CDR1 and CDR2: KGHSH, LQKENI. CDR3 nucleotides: TGTGCCAGCTCACCAGGAACAGGGAAGGCTTTC. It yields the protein CASSPGTGKAF. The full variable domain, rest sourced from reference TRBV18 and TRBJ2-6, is NAGVMQNPRHLVRRRGQEARLRCSPMKGHSHVYWYRQLPEEGLKFMVYLQKENIIDESGMPKERFSAEFPKEGPSILRIQQVVRGDSAAYFCASSPGTGKAFGAGSRLTVL.

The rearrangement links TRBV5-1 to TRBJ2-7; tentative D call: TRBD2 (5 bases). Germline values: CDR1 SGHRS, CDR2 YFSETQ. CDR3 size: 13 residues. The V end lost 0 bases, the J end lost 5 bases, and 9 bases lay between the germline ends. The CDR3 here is CASSLEIGNEQYF. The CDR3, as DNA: TGCGCCAGCAGCTTGGAGATCGGGAACGAGCAGTACTTC.

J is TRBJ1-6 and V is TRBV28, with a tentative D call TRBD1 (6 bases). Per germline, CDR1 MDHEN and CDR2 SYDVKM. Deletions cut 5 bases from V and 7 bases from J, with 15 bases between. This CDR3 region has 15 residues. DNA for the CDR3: TGTGCCAGCAGTCCCCGGACAGTATCCAATTCACCCCTCCACTTT. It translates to CASSPRTVSNSPLHF. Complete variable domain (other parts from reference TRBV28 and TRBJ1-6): DVKVTQSSRYLVKRTGEKVFLECVQDMDHENMFWYRQDPGLGLRLIYFSYDVKMKEKGDIPEGYSVSREKKERFSLILESASTNQTSMYLCASSPRTVSNSPLHFGNGTRLTVT.

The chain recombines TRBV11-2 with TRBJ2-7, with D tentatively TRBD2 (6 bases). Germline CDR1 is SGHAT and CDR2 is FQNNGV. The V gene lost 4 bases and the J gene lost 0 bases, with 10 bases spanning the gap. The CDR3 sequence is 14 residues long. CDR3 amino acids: CASSSDYTSYEQYF. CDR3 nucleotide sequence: TGTGCCAGCAGCTCGGACTACACCTCCTACGAGCAGTACTTC.

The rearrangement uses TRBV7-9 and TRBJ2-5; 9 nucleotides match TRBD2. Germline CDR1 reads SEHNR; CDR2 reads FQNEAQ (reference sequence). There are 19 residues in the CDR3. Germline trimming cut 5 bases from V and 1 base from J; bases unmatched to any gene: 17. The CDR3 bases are TGTGCCAGCAGCCCGTACGGTAGCGGGAGATATAGGGGCCAAGAGACCCAGTACTTC. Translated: CASSPYGSGRYRGQETQYF.